Following are 5 T cell receptor beta chains from one sample sequenced in a study of blood T cell repertoires in COVID-19. Repertoires were generated with immunoSEQ multiplex PCR, while TCRdb's copy carries only in-frame clones and drops some. The sample shows 180,000 or so clones, 86% of them seen only once. The sequenced sample was peripheral blood. These receptors were collected from a man younger than 35 with acute or convalescent COVID-19.

The chain recombines TRBV9 with TRBJ1-2; D is possibly TRBD1 (5 bases). V was shortened by 0 bases and J by 1 base, with 7 bases between the two germline ends. The CDR3 runs 14 residues. Germline loops: CDR1 SGDLS, CDR2 YYNGEE. The CDR3 loop reads CASSVGQSNYGYTF. The CDR3 nucleotides read TGTGCCAGCAGCGTAGGACAGAGTAACTATGGCTACACCTTC.

The CDR3 loop is CAWSVARDNEQFF. Written as DNA, the CDR3 is TGTGCCTGGAGTGTAGCCAGGGACAATGAGCAGTTCTTC. The chain employs TRBV30 and TRBJ2-1, with D maybe TRBD1 (5 bases). Germline lookup yields CDR1 GTSNPN and CDR2 SVGIG (reference sequence). This CDR3 has 13 residues. Trimming took 0 bases from V and 5 from J, leaving 8 bases between them.

The chain uses TRBV28 and TRBJ1-6; TRBD1 agrees at 8 bases. This CDR3 is 18 amino acids long. V was pared by 6 bases and J by 0 bases, with 10 bases of the junction left unmatched. CDR1 MDHEN and CDR2 SYDVKM come from the germline V gene. The CDR3, as DNA: TGTGCCAGCAGCCTGGGGACAGGACGGAGCTCCTATAATTCACCCCTCCACTTT. Translating it yields CASSLGTGRSSYNSPLHF.

This chain connects TRBV6-5 to TRBJ2-5; D perhaps matches TRBD2 (7 bases). CDR1 and CDR2 from the germline V gene are MNHEY and SVGAGI. The V end lost 6 bases, the J end lost 5 bases, and 16 bases lay between the germline ends. The CDR3 totals 14 residues. As DNA, the CDR3 is TGTGCCAGCAGCCCGGAGGGCGGGGGCGAGACCCAGTACTTC. Amino acid sequence: CASSPEGGGETQYF.

The J gene is TRBJ2-1, the V gene TRBV24-1, with 8 nucleotides matching TRBD2. Trimming cost V 4 bases and J 6 bases; bases outside gene matches: 10. The CDR3 has 16 amino acids. Germline lookup yields CDR1 KGHDR and CDR2 SFDVKD. CDR3 protein: CATSEHGGGFINEQFF. Here the CDR3 DNA reads TGTGCCACCAGTGAGCACGGCGGGGGGTTCATCAATGAGCAGTTCTTC.